These T cell receptor beta chains were read from a single sample in a study of glioma-infiltrating T cells after dendritic cell vaccination. Method: immunoSEQ multiplex PCR; TCRdb's copy keeps in-frame clones and lacks some. The sample shows 100,000 to 120,000 clones, roughly 90% of them seen only once. The source was blood, collected after dendritic cell vaccination. The receptors come from a human donor with glioblastoma. The CDR3 runs from the conserved cysteine through the conserved F or W. Each record gives: CDR3 protein, CDR3 DNA, CDR3 length, V gene, D gene, clone size, J gene. A D gene is named only where the DNA matches it firmly. Clone size is stated in some rows and not others, as once, few, many or a class when expanded.

cdr3_aa: CASTHQGWETQYF; cdr3_nt: TGTGCCAGCACCCACCAGGGATGGGAGACCCAGTACTTC; cdr3_length: 13; v_call: TRBV5-4; d_call: NA; clone_size: NA; j_call: TRBJ2-5
cdr3_aa: CASSDGTSGPQHF; cdr3_nt: TGTGCCAGCAGTGACGGGACTTCAGGGCCCCAGCATTTT; cdr3_length: 13; v_call: TRBV2; d_call: NA; clone_size: NA; j_call: TRBJ1-5
cdr3_aa: CASSDQGSGNQPQHF; cdr3_nt: TGTGCCAGCAGCGACCAGGGATCAGGGAATCAGCCCCAGCATTTT; cdr3_length: 15; v_call: TRBV6-6; d_call: NA; clone_size: NA; j_call: TRBJ1-5
cdr3_aa: CASSLVFWATNTGELFF; cdr3_nt: TGTGCCAGCAGCTTAGTTTTTTGGGCCACGAACACCGGGGAGCTGTTTTTT; cdr3_length: 17; v_call: TRBV11-3; d_call: NA; clone_size: NA; j_call: TRBJ2-2
cdr3_aa: CASTPRGNSYEQYF; cdr3_nt: TGTGCCAGCACCCCAAGGGGTAACAGCTACGAGCAGTACTTC; cdr3_length: 14; v_call: TRBV21-1; d_call: NA; clone_size: NA; j_call: TRBJ2-7
cdr3_aa: CASSFGRAETQYF; cdr3_nt: TGTGCCAGCAGCTTTGGCAGGGCGGAGACCCAGTACTTC; cdr3_length: 13; v_call: TRBV11-2; d_call: NA; clone_size: NA; j_call: TRBJ2-5
cdr3_aa: CASSRGQGGGNTIYF; cdr3_nt: TGTGCCAGCAGCCGAGGACAGGGCGGTGGAAACACCATATATTTT; cdr3_length: 15; v_call: TRBV5-4; d_call: TRBD1; clone_size: NA; j_call: TRBJ1-3
cdr3_aa: CASSYATLAGEVHEQFF; cdr3_nt: TGTGCCAGCAGTTACGCCACTCTAGCGGGAGAGGTCCATGAGCAGTTCTTC; cdr3_length: 17; v_call: TRBV27; d_call: TRBD2; clone_size: NA; j_call: TRBJ2-1
cdr3_aa: CASSWTSDPDTQYF; cdr3_nt: TGTGCCAGCAGCTGGACTAGCGATCCAGATACGCAGTATTTT; cdr3_length: 14; v_call: TRBV5-6; d_call: TRBD2; clone_size: NA; j_call: TRBJ2-3
cdr3_aa: CASSIPGGPDSLWCEQYF; cdr3_nt: TGTGCCAGTAGTATCCCAGGGGGCCCCGATAGTTTGTGGTGCGAGCAGTACTTC; cdr3_length: 18; v_call: TRBV19; d_call: TRBD1; clone_size: NA; j_call: TRBJ2-7
cdr3_aa: CAWSVYRGGGNTIYF; cdr3_nt: TGTGCCTGGAGTGTATACAGGGGGGGAGGAAACACCATATATTTT; cdr3_length: 15; v_call: TRBV30; d_call: TRBD1; clone_size: NA; j_call: TRBJ1-3
cdr3_aa: CAWSRDPGGTGSNYGYTF; cdr3_nt: TGTGCCTGGAGTCGCGACCCCGGGGGGACAGGGTCTAACTATGGCTACACCTTC; cdr3_length: 18; v_call: TRBV30; d_call: TRBD1; clone_size: NA; j_call: TRBJ1-2
cdr3_aa: CASSLDVTSGPYEQYF; cdr3_nt: TGCGCCAGCAGCTTGGATGTGACTAGCGGCCCCTACGAGCAGTACTTC; cdr3_length: 16; v_call: TRBV5-1; d_call: TRBD2; clone_size: NA; j_call: TRBJ2-7
cdr3_aa: CASRHTSGTAYNEQFF; cdr3_nt: TGTGCCAGCAGACATACTTCTGGGACAGCCTACAATGAGCAGTTCTTC; cdr3_length: 16; v_call: TRBV2; d_call: TRBD1; clone_size: NA; j_call: TRBJ2-1
cdr3_aa: CASSPLSYEQYF; cdr3_nt: TGTGCCAGCAGTCCCCTGTCCTACGAGCAGTACTTC; cdr3_length: 12; v_call: TRBV2; d_call: NA; clone_size: NA; j_call: TRBJ2-7
cdr3_aa: CASSLGGANTEAFF; cdr3_nt: TGTGCCAGCAGCTTAGGGGGCGCAAACACTGAAGCTTTCTTT; cdr3_length: 14; v_call: TRBV7-9; d_call: NA; clone_size: NA; j_call: TRBJ1-1
cdr3_aa: CASSHQGAPPYEQYF; cdr3_nt: TGCGCCAGCAGCCATCAGGGGGCCCCGCCATACGAGCAGTACTTC; cdr3_length: 15; v_call: TRBV5-1; d_call: TRBD1; clone_size: NA; j_call: TRBJ2-7
cdr3_aa: CASSHLRTGTTEAFF; cdr3_nt: TGCGCCAGCAGTCACCTTAGGACAGGGACAACTGAAGCTTTCTTT; cdr3_length: 15; v_call: TRBV23-1; d_call: TRBD1; clone_size: once; j_call: TRBJ1-1
cdr3_aa: CASSSGTGSYEQYF; cdr3_nt: TGCGCCAGCAGCTCCGGGACAGGGAGCTACGAGCAGTACTTC; cdr3_length: 14; v_call: TRBV5-1; d_call: TRBD1; clone_size: NA; j_call: TRBJ2-7
cdr3_aa: CASSVSSRWNEQFF; cdr3_nt: TGTGCCAGCAGTGTGTCGAGCAGGTGGAATGAGCAGTTCTTC; cdr3_length: 14; v_call: TRBV2; d_call: NA; clone_size: NA; j_call: TRBJ2-1
cdr3_aa: CASSEPSVRETQYF; cdr3_nt: TGTGCCAGCAGTGAACCTAGCGTTAGGGAGACCCAGTACTTC; cdr3_length: 14; v_call: TRBV2; d_call: NA; clone_size: NA; j_call: TRBJ2-5
cdr3_aa: CASSLAESFQGYEQYF; cdr3_nt: TGTGCCAGCAGCTTAGCGGAATCCTTCCAGGGCTACGAGCAGTACTTC; cdr3_length: 16; v_call: TRBV7-6; d_call: NA; clone_size: NA; j_call: TRBJ2-7
cdr3_aa: CAWSVGSASGIETQYF; cdr3_nt: TGTGCCTGGAGTGTAGGATCGGCTAGCGGGATAGAGACCCAGTACTTC; cdr3_length: 16; v_call: TRBV30; d_call: TRBD2; clone_size: NA; j_call: TRBJ2-5
cdr3_aa: CASSDGRLAGGRDTQYF; cdr3_nt: TGTGCCAGCAGTGATGGGAGGCTAGCGGGAGGGCGAGATACGCAGTATTTT; cdr3_length: 17; v_call: TRBV6-1; d_call: TRBD2; clone_size: NA; j_call: TRBJ2-3
cdr3_aa: CASSEFSGTTDTQYF; cdr3_nt: TGTGCCAGCAGTGAATTCAGCGGAACCACAGATACGCAGTATTTT; cdr3_length: 15; v_call: TRBV2; d_call: NA; clone_size: NA; j_call: TRBJ2-3